These 7 T cell receptor beta chains came from one sample sequenced in a study of blood T cells in healthy people across ages. A second 7 to 11 cycle PCR used barcoded and J-beta primers. TCRdb reprocessed the 5' RACE reads via MiXCR and lists one record per CDR3 protein. The table includes about 1.6 million distinct CDR3 sequences, about 31% detected once. The sample consisted of blood. The receptors were gathered from a woman in her twenties or thirties in good health.

The chain couples TRBV5-1 to TRBJ1-1, with 7 bases that match TRBD1. The CDR3 loop spans 15 amino acids. Germline V lookup: CDR1 SGHRS, CDR2 YFSETQ. The junction had 9 bases not matched to a gene; V was cut back by 2 bases and J by 5 bases. CDR3 region: CASSLHPTGQTEAFF. In DNA, the CDR3 is TGCGCCAGCAGCTTACACCCGACAGGGCAGACTGAAGCTTTCTTT.

This chain uses TRBV12-3 or TRBV12-4 with TRBJ1-2; D is possibly TRBD1 (5 bases). The CDR3 runs 14 residues. The ends were cut back, 7 bases at V and 8 bases at J, with 20 bases in the middle. The CDR3 coding sequence is TGTGCCAGCACATCGGGGGTGGTCCGGGGGGGCTACACCTTC. Its translation is CASTSGVVRGGYTF.

This clonotype was detected a few times. The rearrangement uses TRBV9 and TRBJ1-2; D unclear. This CDR3 has 15 amino acids. The V end lost 0 bases, the J end lost 1 base, and 10 bases lay between the germline ends. Germline V lookup: CDR1 SGDLS, CDR2 YYNGEE. The CDR3: CASSVAIEGNYGYTF. CDR3 sequence (DNA): TGTGCCAGCAGCGTAGCGATAGAGGGTAACTATGGCTACACCTTC.

This clonotype was picked up one time. The rearrangement joins TRBV29-1 to TRBJ2-1; 7 bases map to TRBD2. The CDR3 is 16 amino acids. CDR1 and CDR2 (germline): SQVTM, ANQGSEA. V lost 6 bases and J lost 4; bases outside the gene matches: 15. This CDR3 is CSVESNRWGGYNEQFF. Here the CDR3 DNA reads TGCAGCGTCGAATCCAATCGGTGGGGAGGGTACAATGAGCAGTTCTTC.

The gene calls are TRBV5-1 and TRBJ1-2, with TRBD1 as a possible D gene (6 bases). This CDR3 contains 15 residues. Trimming stripped 4 bases from V and 0 bases from J, with 13 bases between. CDR1 and CDR2 (germline): SGHRS, YFSETQ. CDR3 sequence (DNA): TGCGCCAGCAGCCGTGGGGACACAGCTAACTATGGCTACACCTTC. This gives the protein CASSRGDTANYGYTF. Full variable domain (remainder filled in from reference TRBV5-1 and TRBJ1-2): KAGVTQTPRYLIKTRGQQVTLSCSPISGHRSVSWYQQTPGQGLQFLFEYFSETQRNKGNFPGRFSGRQFSNSRSEMNVSTLELGDSALYLCASSRGDTANYGYTFGSGTRLTVV.

The chain uses TRBV18 and TRBJ2-5, with a possible D match to TRBD1 (6 bases). The ends were cut back, 0 bases at V and 0 bases at J, with 11 bases in the middle. Germline V lookup: CDR1 KGHSH, CDR2 LQKENI. The CDR3 covers 16 residues. The CDR3 spells CASSPPGASYQETQYF. In nucleotides, the CDR3 is TGTGCCAGCTCACCACCGGGGGCCTCGTACCAAGAGACCCAGTACTTC.

This clonotype occurred many times. One end of the junction does not line up with germline, which may come from a read error. The rearrangement uses TRBV5-1 and TRBJ2-7; TRBD1 matches 8 bases. Germline V gene sequence: CDR1 SGHRS, CDR2 YFSETQ. The CDR3 has 14 amino acids. The CDR3 DNA reads as TGTGCCAGCAGCTTAGGGGACAGGTCCTACGAGCAGTACTTC. It is translated as CASSLGDRSYEQYF.